This T cell receptor (beta chain) derives from a study of cytomegalovirus exposure and HLA in healthy donors. Study-level findings and limits: Reportedly, a later analysis found an Asian-associated ancestry cluster had fewer N-insertions than the approximately 700-donor mean. Prior analysis indicated that the majority of TCR beta V segments exhibited productivity approximately 87% or approximately 30% of the time. TCR beta chains associated with HLA were, in a later analysis, more clonally expanded than equally common others.

On this clone itself: Its antigen is unknown.

V was pared by 5 bases and J by 4 bases, with 14 bases between. CDR3 length equals 14 residues. The germline gives CDR1 MNHEY, CDR2 SVGAGI. The PCR had 60 Vbeta and 13 Jbeta primers. TCRdb keeps only in-frame clones here, not all; method: immunoSEQ multiplex PCR. The table records around 200,000 clones, 80% of them present only once. Unrecorded immune exposures were likely, despite nominal health at sampling. The chain recombines TRBV6-5 with TRBJ1-2; D unclear. Material: PBMCs. This receptor was taken from a boy aged 5-17 years in good health and CMV-seronegative. The CDR3 nucleotides read TGTGCCAGCAGTGAGACGGAGCAGCTCTATGGCTACACCTTC. Protein: CASSETEQLYGYTF.